The next 9 T cell receptor beta chains were all read from a single sample in a study of Graves' ophthalmopathy and Graves' hyperthyroidism. Amplification from RNA transcripts yielded the TCR beta CDR3 regions. Second-round multiplex PCR followed a first-round RT-PCR using HTBI primers. TCRdb itself ran the multiplex PCR reads through MiXCR, one entry per CDR3 protein. The sample yields 900,000 to 1,200,000 distinct CDR3 sequences, roughly 35% seen once. Sequencing was done on a sample of peripheral blood or thyroid tissue (not recorded which). The receptors were sampled from an adult man with Graves' hyperthyroidism.

A remark on this clonotype: A much larger clonotype is one base distant, so this may be a read error. The chain joins TRBV6-2 or TRBV6-3 to TRBJ2-7; D unresolved. The germline V and J ends were trimmed by 7 bases and 0 bases, with 7 bases remaining between them. The CDR3 spans 12 residues. Germline V gene sequence: CDR1 MNHEY, CDR2 SVGEGT. CDR3 protein: CASTRPSYEQYF. The CDR3 DNA reads TGTGCCAGCACCCGGCCCTCCTACGAGCAGTACTTC.

The rearrangement uses TRBV4-3 and TRBJ2-2, with 14 bases lining up with TRBD2. V lost 4 bases, J lost 4 bases, and 5 bases stayed unmatched. CDR3 length: 17 residues. In germline, CDR1 is LGHNA, CDR2 YSLEER. CDR3 sequence: CASSRSGLAGGTGELFF. CDR3 DNA sequence: TGCGCCAGCAGCCGAAGTGGACTAGCGGGAGGCACCGGGGAGCTGTTTTTT.

There are many counts of this clonotype. The chain uses TRBV2 and TRBJ1-3; no reliable D call. CDR3 size: 12 residues. Between the trimmed V and J ends, which lost 7 bases and 4 bases, there was a span of 8 bases. The germline V gene encodes CDR1 SNHLY and CDR2 FYNNEI. The CDR3: CASKGSGNTIYF. The CDR3 DNA is TGTGCCAGCAAGGGTTCAGGAAACACCATATATTTT.

The chain uses TRBV20-1 and TRBJ1-1; TRBD1 might be the D (5 bases). The CDR3 spans 16 residues. The germline V gene encodes CDR1 DFQATT and CDR2 SNEGSKA (reference sequence). Between the trimmed V and J ends, which lost 0 bases and 5 bases, there was a span of 19 bases. CDR3: CSARDFRGEGRTEAFF. CDR3 coding DNA: TGCAGTGCTAGAGATTTTAGGGGAGAGGGGAGGACTGAAGCTTTCTTT.

This clonotype was detected many times. The chain carries TRBV10-2 and TRBJ2-5, with D possibly TRBD2 on 5 matching bases. The germline V and J ends were trimmed by 5 bases and 5 bases, with 21 bases remaining between them. CDR1 is WSHSY, CDR2 SAAADI, per germline. The CDR3 is 16 amino acids. CDR3 sequence: CASSHPLAHKGETQYF. The CDR3 nucleotides are TGCGCCAGCAGTCATCCCCTAGCCCATAAAGGGGAGACCCAGTACTTC.

In this sample, this clonotype turned up many times. The chain uses TRBV29-1 and TRBJ1-1; D is ambiguous. The CDR3 length is 14 residues. Trimming left V 2 bases short and J 0 bases short, with 10 bases between. Germline V gene lookup returns CDR1 SQVTM and CDR2 ANQGSEA. The CDR3 DNA is TGCAGCGTTGAATCTGCCTTCATGAACACTGAAGCTTTCTTT. It is translated as CSVESAFMNTEAFF.

On this clonotype itself: This may arise from a read error, as a much more abundant clone is one base away. The V gene is TRBV7-7, the J gene TRBJ2-5, with 9 nucleotides matching TRBD1. Germline CDR1 reads SSHAT; CDR2 reads FNYEAQ (reference sequence). The CDR3 runs to 16 residues. With 3 bases clipped from V and 9 bases from J, the junction kept 14 bases outside the gene matches. For the CDR3, the DNA is TGTGCCAGCAGCTTGGGGACCCCGGGACAGGGTGAGGCCCAGTACTTC. It yields the protein CASSLGTPGQGEAQYF.

This clonotype was seen only a few times. A much larger clone differs by one base, so this may be a read error. The chain joins TRBV7-8 to TRBJ2-7, with a tentative D call TRBD1 (5 bases). Germline V gene sequence: CDR1 SGHVS, CDR2 FQNEAQ. V was pared by 10 bases and J by 5 bases, with 21 bases between. The CDR3 runs to 14 residues. The CDR3 protein is CATSEELTVHEQYF. CDR3 nucleotides: TGTGCCACCAGTGAAGAGTTGACAGTCCACGAGCAGTACTTC.

This clonotype was recorded many times. V is TRBV19 and J is TRBJ1-6; TRBD1 is a possible D gene (6 bases). This CDR3 has 16 amino acids. Germline V gene sequence: CDR1 LNHDA, CDR2 SQIVND (reference sequence). The V end lost 5 bases, the J end lost 8 bases, and 19 bases lay between the germline ends. The CDR3 nucleotides are TGTGCCAGTAGTTCGACAACAGGGTCTTGGGATTCACCCCTCCACTTT. Its translation: CASSSTTGSWDSPLHF.